Listed below are T cell receptor beta chains from one sample, sequenced in a study of fetal regulatory T cell absence and autoimmunity. Some clones are missing from TCRdb's copy, which holds only in-frame ones; the method was immunoSEQ multiplex PCR. The profile covers 95,000 to 100,000 clones, with 72% appearing a single time and roughly 2% taken by the ten largest. Sequencing was performed on pancreas tissue. Every receptor here comes from a male donor with IPEX syndrome. The CDR3 runs from the conserved cysteine through the conserved F or W. The D gene is left open where the match is weak. The size field is filled for only some rows; it gives once, few, many or a size class.

D | J | V | size | CDR3 | DNA
TRBD1 | TRBJ1-1 | TRBV29-1 | - | CSADRGGTEAFF | TGCAGCGCCGACAGGGGTGGCACTGAAGCTTTCTTT
- | TRBJ1-1 | TRBV5-4 | - | CASSSAGRATEAFF | TGTGCCAGCAGCTCTGCAGGGAGGGCCACTGAAGCTTTCTTT
TRBD1 | TRBJ1-2 | TRBV5-4 | - | CASSSTGVDGYTF | TGTGCCAGCAGCTCGACAGGGGTGGATGGCTACACCTTC
- | TRBJ2-7 | TRBV23-1 | once | CASSLGSPYEQYF | TGCGCCAGCAGTCTAGGCAGCCCCTACGAGCAGTACTTC
- | TRBJ1-1 | TRBV11-2 | - | CASSLTDTEAFF | TGTGCCAGCAGCTTGACAGACACTGAAGCTTTCTTT
- | TRBJ2-1 | TRBV9 | once | CASSPRLDGVQFF | TGTGCCAGCAGCCCCAGACTAGACGGGGTGCAGTTCTTC
- | TRBJ2-7 | TRBV12-5 | - | CASGLDTYEQYF | TGTGCTAGTGGTTTGGACACCTACGAGCAGTACTTC
- | TRBJ1-5 | TRBV6-5 | - | CASSYLGIEHF | TGTGCCAGCAGTTACTTAGGGATTGAGCATTTT
- | TRBJ2-7 | TRBV30 | once | CAWTPRSQAYEQYF | TGTGCCTGGACCCCGCGGAGTCAAGCCTACGAGCAGTACTTC
TRBD2 | TRBJ2-5 | TRBV4-3 | - | CASSQDIGPWGGETQYF | TGCGCCAGCAGCCAAGATATTGGCCCCTGGGGGGGAGAGACCCAGTACTTC
- | TRBJ2-1 | TRBV6-5 | - | CASSYWGASYNEQFF | TGTGCCAGCAGTTACTGGGGGGCCTCCTACAATGAGCAGTTCTTC
- | TRBJ2-1 | TRBV2 | few | CASSDTYNEQFF | TGTGCCAGCAGTGATACTTACAATGAGCAGTTCTTC
TRBD1 | TRBJ1-2 | TRBV2 | - | CASSRTGNGYTF | TGTGCCAGCAGCCGGACAGGAAACGGCTACACCTTC
TRBD2 | TRBJ2-1 | TRBV6-1 | - | CASRPGLAGYNEQFF | TGTGCCAGCAGACCGGGACTAGCGGGGTACAATGAGCAGTTCTTC
TRBD1 | TRBJ1-2 | TRBV10-3 | - | CAISPKTGAYGYTF | TGTGCCATCAGCCCCAAGACAGGGGCCTATGGCTACACCTTC
TRBD1 | TRBJ2-7 | TRBV7-9 | - | CASTPQGGYEQYF | TGTGCCAGCACCCCACAGGGGGGCTACGAGCAGTACTTC
- | TRBJ2-7 | TRBV6-1 | few | CASSEAGSGGEQYF | TGTGCCAGCAGTGAAGCAGGCTCCGGGGGCGAGCAGTACTTC
- | TRBJ2-5 | TRBV30 | - | CAWSVLIAETQYF | TGTGCCTGGAGTGTACTAATAGCGGAGACCCAGTACTTC
TRBD1 | TRBJ2-1 | TRBV27 | - | CASSTRGEQFF | TGTGCCAGCAGTACCAGGGGGGAGCAGTTCTTC
- | TRBJ1-5 | TRBV27 | - | CASSFSGSNQPQHF | TGTGCCAGCAGTTTTAGCGGGAGCAATCAGCCCCAGCATTTT
- | TRBJ2-1 | TRBV7-8 | - | CASSPRPKWASYNEQFF | TGTGCCAGCAGCCCCCGTCCAAAATGGGCCTCCTACAATGAGCAGTTCTTC